This passage covers 24 T cell receptor beta chains from one sample sequenced in a study of T cell responses to AZD1222 COVID-19 vaccine (dated by TCRdb to the early 2020s). The label giving this sample's time point can be read as: baseline before first vaccination. To prepare the library, the immunoSEQ multiplex PCR assay was applied. TCRdb re-hosts the immuneACCESS table, in-frame sequences only. Its copies lack some clones; in the studies checked, an unresolved V gene accounts for under half of them, and the cause for the rest is not known. Recorded for this sample are 160,000 or so clones; 85% to 90% of them occurred a single time. Jointly, the top ten make up 1.5% to 2% of the sample. Source: peripheral blood, taken on day 0 of AZD1222 vaccination. All receptors come from an adult in good health.

This CDR3 reads CASRLTNSNQPQHF. CDR3 DNA: TGTGCAAGTCGCTTGACGAATAGCAATCAGCCCCAGCATTTT. This chain joins TRBV12-2 and TRBJ1-5. TRBV12-2 is described as a pseudogene. There are 14 residues in the CDR3.

The J gene is TRBJ1-2, the V gene TRBV5-1; D remains unclear. From germline, CDR1 is SGHRS and CDR2 YFSETQ. V lost 4 bases and J lost 3, with 16 bases in between. The CDR3 covers 15 residues. The CDR3 DNA reads as TGCGCCAGCAGCCGGGTCGGGGAGACCTACTATGGCTACACCTTC. The encoded protein is CASSRVGETYYGYTF.

This clone was seen more than once but under ten times. The junction and the germline gene differ at one end; a read error may be behind it. The chain joins TRBV19 to TRBJ2-1, with no clear D. Germline V gene data show CDR1 as LNHDA and CDR2 as SQIVND (reference sequence). This CDR3 is 14 amino acids long. CDR3 residues: CASSIDSSYNEQFF. The CDR3 DNA sequence: TGTGCCAGTAGCATAGATAGCTCCTACAATGAGCAGTTCTTC.

The chain has TRBV5-1 and TRBJ2-4; 8 bases fit TRBD1. Trimming at V came to 4 bases and at J to 3 bases, leaving 6 bases not matched to a gene. This CDR3 is built from 15 residues. Germline V gene sequence: CDR1 SGHRS, CDR2 YFSETQ. The CDR3: CASSDGTGGKNIQYF. CDR3 bases: TGCGCCAGCAGCGACGGGACAGGAGGCAAAAACATTCAGTACTTC.

This clone was picked up a small number of times. The chain is built from TRBV28 and TRBJ1-6; D gene ambiguous. The CDR3 contains 13 residues. Germline CDR1 MDHEN, CDR2 SYDVKM. The V gene lost 2 bases and the J gene lost 18 bases, with 17 bases spanning the gap. The CDR3 region has the DNA TGTGCCAGCAGTTTACCCGGTAATGGATCCCCCCACTTT. Encoded protein: CASSLPGNGSPHF. Full variable domain (missing parts from reference TRBV28 and TRBJ1-6): DVKVTQSSRYLVKRTGEKVFLECVQDMDHENMFWYRQDPGLGLRLIYFSYDVKMKEKGDIPEGYSVSREKKERFSLILESASTNQTSMYLCASSLPGNGSPHFGNGTRLTVT.

The genes are TRBV28 and TRBJ2-3, with unresolved D. V was clipped by 9 bases and J by 0 bases, with 7 bases between them. This CDR3 is 12 amino acids long. Germline loops: CDR1 MDHEN, CDR2 SYDVKM. The CDR3 DNA follows: TGTGCCAGTACAACAAGCACAGATACGCAGTATTTT. This encodes CASTTSTDTQYF. The variable domain in full, with the rest retrieved from reference TRBV28 and TRBJ2-3, is DVKVTQSSRYLVKRTGEKVFLECVQDMDHENMFWYRQDPGLGLRLIYFSYDVKMKEKGDIPEGYSVSREKKERFSLILESASTNQTSMYLCASTTSTDTQYFGPGTRLTVL.

CDR3 sequence reads: CAWRGYDRGIYGYTF. CDR3 DNA sequence: TGTGCCTGGAGAGGCTACGACAGGGGGATCTATGGCTACACCTTC. The V call is TRBV30, the J call TRBJ1-2; TRBD1 agrees at 9 bases. Germline values: CDR1 GTSNPN, CDR2 SVGIG (reference sequence). J was trimmed by 4 bases and V by 3 bases; bases with no gene match: 9. This CDR3 comprises 15 residues. Variable domain in full (rest from reference TRBV30 and TRBJ1-2): SQTIHQWPATLVQPVGSPLSLECTVEGTSNPNLYWYRQAAGRGLQLLFYSVGIGQISSEVPQNLSASRPQDRQFILSSKKLLLSDSGFYLCAWRGYDRGIYGYTFGSGTRLTVV.

The chain couples TRBV29-1 to TRBJ1-5; D is perhaps TRBD1 (6 bases). The CDR3 contains 13 residues. Germline assignment: CDR1 SQVTM and CDR2 ANQGSEA. Between the trimmed V and J ends, which lost 6 bases and 6 bases, there was a span of 15 bases. Written as DNA, the CDR3 is TGCAGCGTGGAGGGGGTGCGGGGTCAGCCCCAGCATTTT. Protein sequence: CSVEGVRGQPQHF.

V gene TRBV12-3 or TRBV12-4 combines with J gene TRBJ2-7; 7 bases fit TRBD1. V lost 7 bases to trimming and J lost 3 bases; unmatched junction nucleotides: 6. The CDR3 loop spans 13 amino acids. DNA for the CDR3: TGTGCCAGCATGACAGGACAGGTCTACGAGCAGTACTTC. This encodes CASMTGQVYEQYF.

The chain carries TRBV7-9 and TRBJ2-6, with D possibly TRBD2 on 6 matching bases. The length of the CDR3 is 15 residues. The germline V and J ends were trimmed by 4 bases and 4 bases, with 11 bases remaining between them. CDR1 and CDR2 from the germline V gene are SEHNR and FQNEAQ (reference sequence). The CDR3 DNA reads as TGTGCCAGCAGCTCTTCGGGGGTCGGGGCCAACGTCCTGACTTTC. Translation gives CASSSSGVGANVLTF.

In its sample, this clone was seen a few times. The genes are TRBV29-1 and TRBJ2-7; TRBD1 aligns across 7 bases. V was clipped by 3 bases and J by 7 bases; unmatched bases: 9. The germline V gene encodes CDR1 SQVTM and CDR2 ANQGSEA. There are 13 residues in the CDR3. The CDR3 spells CSVERGRGYEQYF. The CDR3 nucleotides are TGCAGCGTTGAGCGCGGCAGGGGGTATGAGCAGTACTTC.

This clone was picked up one time. The chain combines TRBV7-2 with TRBJ2-2; 8 bases are a match to TRBD1. The germline CDR1 and CDR2 sequences are SGHTA and FQGNSA. The CDR3 runs to 15 residues. J lost 5 bases, V lost 5 bases, and 7 bases had no gene match. CDR3 in amino acids: CASSQDRARTGELFF. The CDR3 DNA sequence: TGTGCCAGCAGCCAGGACAGGGCACGGACCGGGGAGCTGTTTTTT.

V gene TRBV3-1 (or the pseudogene TRBV3-2) combines with J gene TRBJ2-7; D might be TRBD1 or TRBD2, each matching 5 bases. Germline V gene lookup returns CDR1 LGHDT and CDR2 YNNKEL (reference sequence). The V end was cut by 1 base, the J end by 2 bases, with 9 bases between. The CDR3 totals 14 residues. CDR3 amino acids: CASSQGQGPYEQYF. DNA for the CDR3: TGTGCCAGCAGCCAAGGTCAGGGACCCTACGAGCAGTACTTC.

This chain connects TRBV18 to TRBJ2-3, with 9 nucleotides matching TRBD2. Germline assignment: CDR1 KGHSH and CDR2 LQKENI. This CDR3 comprises 15 residues. The J segment lost 5 bases and the V segment lost 3 bases, leaving 6 bases of the junction unmatched. CDR3 DNA sequence: TGTGCCAGCTCACCCTTAGCGGGAGTGGGAGATACGCAGTATTTT. Translating gives CASSPLAGVGDTQYF. Together with reference TRBV18 and TRBJ2-3, the CDR3 gives the full variable domain: NAGVMQNPRHLVRRRGQEARLRCSPMKGHSHVYWYRQLPEEGLKFMVYLQKENIIDESGMPKERFSAEFPKEGPSILRIQQVVRGDSAAYFCASSPLAGVGDTQYFGPGTRLTVL.

V and J are TRBV9 and TRBJ2-2; TRBD1 is a possible D gene (8 bases). The V end was cut by 4 bases, the J end by 4 bases, with 26 bases between. CDR1 SGDLS and CDR2 YYNGEE come from the germline V gene. The CDR3 totals 19 residues. This CDR3 reads CASSKTGEGRTNRTGELFF. CDR3 in DNA: TGTGCCAGCAGCAAGACAGGGGAGGGGCGTACGAATCGCACCGGGGAGCTGTTTTTT. Full variable domain (rest looked up from reference TRBV9 and TRBJ2-2): DSGVTQTPKHLITATGQRVTLRCSPRSGDLSVYWYQQSLDQGLQFLIQYYNGEERAKGNILERFSAQQFPDLHSELNLSSLELGDSALYFCASSKTGEGRTNRTGELFFGEGSRLTVL.

The chain uses TRBV4-1 and TRBJ2-1, with D perhaps matching TRBD1 (5 bases). In germline, CDR1 is MGHRA, CDR2 YSYEKL. The CDR3 length is 15 residues. Trimming removed 1 base at V and 4 bases at J, with 11 bases between. In DNA form, the CDR3 reads TGCGCCAGCAGCCAAGCAGGGCTTGGGTACAATGAGCAGTTCTTC. This encodes CASSQAGLGYNEQFF.

This clone is a singleton in its sample. The chain is built from TRBV7-2 and TRBJ1-5; TRBD1 might be the D (5 bases). CDR1 and CDR2 from the germline V gene are SGHTA and FQGNSA. The length of the CDR3 is 16 residues. The germline V and J ends were trimmed by 1 base and 0 bases, with 10 bases remaining between them. Here the CDR3 reads CASSLVFGGSNQPQHF. The CDR3 DNA follows: TGTGCCAGCAGCTTAGTTTTCGGGGGTAGCAATCAGCCCCAGCATTTT. The full variable domain, its missing parts supplied by reference TRBV7-2 and TRBJ1-5, is GAGVSQSPSNKVTEKGKDVELRCDPISGHTALYWYRQSLGQGLEFLIYFQGNSAPDKSGLPSDRFSAERTGGSVSTLTIQRTQQEDSAVYLCASSLVFGGSNQPQHFGDGTRLSIL.

The chain couples TRBV5-1 to TRBJ2-6; D is unclear. CDR1 and CDR2 (germline): SGHRS, YFSETQ. This CDR3 region has 16 residues. Trimming stripped 1 base from V and 0 bases from J, with 8 bases between. The CDR3 loop is CASSLRSVSGANVLTF. In nucleotides, the CDR3 is TGCGCCAGCAGCTTGAGATCCGTCTCTGGGGCCAACGTCCTGACTTTC.

The chain couples TRBV20-1 to TRBJ1-5; D call uncertain. Per germline, CDR1 DFQATT and CDR2 SNEGSKA (reference sequence). Trimming pared 3 bases from V and 2 bases from J, leaving 8 bases between. The CDR3 sequence is 13 residues long. The CDR3 spells CSASFGGNQPQHF. CDR3 DNA sequence: TGCAGTGCTAGTTTCGGGGGCAATCAGCCCCAGCATTTT.

The V gene is TRBV6-5, the J gene TRBJ1-1; TRBD1 is a possible D gene (5 bases). Germline CDR1 reads MNHEY; CDR2 reads SVGAGI. The CDR3 consists of 14 residues. Deletions cut 2 bases from V and 5 bases from J, with 12 bases between. CDR3 loop: CASSYGGRGTEAFF. The CDR3 bases are TGTGCCAGCAGTTACGGAGGGAGGGGAACTGAAGCTTTCTTT.

The table lists this clone with a count of one. The chain links TRBV6-2 or TRBV6-3 to TRBJ1-1; the D is unclear. CDR3 length: 14 amino acids. The V end lost 2 bases, the J end lost 3 bases, and 10 bases lay between the germline ends. Germline CDR1 reads MNHEY; CDR2 reads SVGEGT. The CDR3: CASSYAQAYTEAFF. CDR3 sequence (DNA): TGTGCCAGCAGTTACGCGCAGGCGTACACTGAAGCTTTCTTT.

The chain is built from TRBV5-1 and TRBJ2-1; no reliable D call. This CDR3 region has 11 residues. Germline V gene lookup returns CDR1 SGHRS and CDR2 YFSETQ. V was shortened by 2 bases and J by 8 bases, with 5 bases between the two germline ends. The CDR3 reads CASSFSYEQFF. In DNA, the CDR3 is TGCGCCAGCAGCTTCTCGTATGAGCAGTTCTTC.

V usage is TRBV24-1 and J usage is TRBJ2-1; D may be TRBD1 or TRBD2 (5 bases each). This CDR3 is 16 amino acids long. Germline CDR1 and CDR2: KGHDR and SFDVKD. V lost 2 bases and J 8 bases, leaving 18 bases between the germline ends. CDR3 region: CATSDSGAGNLHEQFF. The CDR3 nucleotides read TGTGCCACCAGTGATTCCGGGGCAGGGAATTTGCATGAGCAGTTCTTC.

This clone was picked up one time. The rearrangement uses TRBV18 and TRBJ1-1, with D tentatively TRBD1 (5 bases). Trimming removed 3 bases at V and 0 bases at J, with 8 bases between. Germline V lookup: CDR1 KGHSH, CDR2 LQKENI. The CDR3 covers 14 residues. The CDR3 loop reads CASSPAGMNTEAFF. The CDR3 DNA reads TGTGCCAGCTCACCGGCAGGGATGAACACTGAAGCTTTCTTT.